This T cell receptor beta chain derives from a study of identical twins. One entry per CDR3 protein, called by TCRdb with MiXCR from the 5' RACE reads. The sample includes about 530,000 distinct CDR3 sequences, approximately 20% seen only once; the top ten take approximately 0.52%. The junction had 11 bases not matched to a gene; V was cut back by 5 bases and J by 3 bases. Germline lookup yields CDR1 SGHDT and CDR2 YYEEEE. The CDR3 sequence is 18 residues long. This clonotype occurred a few times. These data were likewise used in another study, on yellow fever vaccine responses in identical twins.

This chain connects TRBV5-6 to TRBJ2-5, with 15 positions matching TRBD2. Sequencing was carried out using CD4+ T cells sorted from blood. This receptor was taken from a woman in her late teens or twenties in good health. CDR3 region: CASSPRVGLAGGEETQYF. CDR3 DNA: TGTGCCAGCAGTCCTAGGGTGGGACTAGCGGGAGGAGAAGAGACCCAGTACTTC.